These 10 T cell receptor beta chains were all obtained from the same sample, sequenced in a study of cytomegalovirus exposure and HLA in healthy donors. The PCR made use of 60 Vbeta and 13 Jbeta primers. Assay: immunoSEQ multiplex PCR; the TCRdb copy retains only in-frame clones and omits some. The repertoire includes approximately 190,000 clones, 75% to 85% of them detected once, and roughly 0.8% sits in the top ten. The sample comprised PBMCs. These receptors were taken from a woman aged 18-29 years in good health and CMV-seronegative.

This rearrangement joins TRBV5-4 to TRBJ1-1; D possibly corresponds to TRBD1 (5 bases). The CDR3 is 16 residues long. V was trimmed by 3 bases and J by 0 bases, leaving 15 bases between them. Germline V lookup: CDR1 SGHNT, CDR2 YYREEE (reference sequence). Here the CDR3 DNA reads TGTGCCAGCAGCTCGGGCGGGCGGGGGGTGAACACTGAAGCTTTCTTT. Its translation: CASSSGGRGVNTEAFF. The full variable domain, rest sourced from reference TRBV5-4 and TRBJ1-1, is ETGVTQSPTHLIKTRGQQVTLRCSSQSGHNTVSWYQQALGQGPQFIFQYYREEENGRGNFPPRFSGLQFPNYSSELNVNALELDDSALYLCASSSGGRGVNTEAFFGQGTRLTVV.

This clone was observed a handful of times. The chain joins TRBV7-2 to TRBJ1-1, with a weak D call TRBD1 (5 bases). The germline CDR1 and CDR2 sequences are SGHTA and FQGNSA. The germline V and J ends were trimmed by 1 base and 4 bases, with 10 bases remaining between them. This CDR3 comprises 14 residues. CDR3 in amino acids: CASSLGRASTEAFF. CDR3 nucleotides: TGTGCCAGCAGCTTAGGCAGGGCCAGCACTGAAGCTTTCTTT.

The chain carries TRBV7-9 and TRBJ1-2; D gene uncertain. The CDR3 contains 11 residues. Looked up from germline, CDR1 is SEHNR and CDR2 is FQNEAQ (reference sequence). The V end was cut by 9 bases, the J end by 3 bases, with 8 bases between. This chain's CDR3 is CASLRDYGYTF. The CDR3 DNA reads TGTGCCAGTCTAAGAGACTATGGCTACACCTTC.

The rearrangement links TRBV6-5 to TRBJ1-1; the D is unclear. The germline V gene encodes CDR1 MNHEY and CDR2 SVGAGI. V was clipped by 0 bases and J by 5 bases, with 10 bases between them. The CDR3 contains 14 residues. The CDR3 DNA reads TGTGCCAGCAGTTACTCGATGGCCGGGACTGAAGCTTTCTTT. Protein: CASSYSMAGTEAFF.

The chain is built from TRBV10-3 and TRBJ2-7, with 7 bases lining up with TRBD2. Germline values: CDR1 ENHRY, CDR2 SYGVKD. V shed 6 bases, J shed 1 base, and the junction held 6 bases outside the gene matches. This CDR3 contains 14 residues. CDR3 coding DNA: TGTGCCATCAGGAGCCCTAGCGGATCCTACGAGCAGTACTTC. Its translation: CAIRSPSGSYEQYF.

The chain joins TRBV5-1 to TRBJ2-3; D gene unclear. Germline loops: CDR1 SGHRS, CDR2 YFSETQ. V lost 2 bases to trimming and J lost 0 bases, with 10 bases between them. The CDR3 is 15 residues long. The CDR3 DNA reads TGCGCCAGCAGCTTAATAACTACTAGCACAGATACGCAGTATTTT. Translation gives CASSLITTSTDTQYF. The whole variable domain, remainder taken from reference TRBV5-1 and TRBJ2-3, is KAGVTQTPRYLIKTRGQQVTLSCSPISGHRSVSWYQQTPGQGLQFLFEYFSETQRNKGNFPGRFSGRQFSNSRSEMNVSTLELGDSALYLCASSLITTSTDTQYFGPGTRLTVL.

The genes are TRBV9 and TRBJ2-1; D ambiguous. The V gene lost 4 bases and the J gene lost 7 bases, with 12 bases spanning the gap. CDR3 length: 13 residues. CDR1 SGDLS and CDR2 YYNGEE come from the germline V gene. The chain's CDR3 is CASSIESGNEQFF. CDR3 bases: TGTGCCAGCAGCATTGAGAGTGGTAATGAGCAGTTCTTC.

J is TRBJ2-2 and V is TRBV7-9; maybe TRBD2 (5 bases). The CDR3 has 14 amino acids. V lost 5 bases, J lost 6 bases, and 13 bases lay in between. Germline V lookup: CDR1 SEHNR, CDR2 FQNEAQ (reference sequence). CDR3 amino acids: CASSQIGMSGELFF. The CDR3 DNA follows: TGTGCCAGCAGCCAAATCGGGATGTCCGGGGAGCTGTTTTTT.

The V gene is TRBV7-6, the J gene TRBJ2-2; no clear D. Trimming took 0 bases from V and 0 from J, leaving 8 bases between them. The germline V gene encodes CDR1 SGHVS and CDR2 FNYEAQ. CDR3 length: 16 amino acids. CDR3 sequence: CASSLALGSNTGELFF. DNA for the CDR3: TGTGCCAGCAGCTTAGCCCTAGGCTCGAACACCGGGGAGCTGTTTTTT.

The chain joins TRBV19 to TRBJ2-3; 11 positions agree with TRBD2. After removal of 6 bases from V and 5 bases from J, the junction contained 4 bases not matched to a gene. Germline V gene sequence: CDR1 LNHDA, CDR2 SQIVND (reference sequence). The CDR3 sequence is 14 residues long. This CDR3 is CASRLAGEEDTQYF. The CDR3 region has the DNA TGTGCCAGTAGACTAGCGGGGGAAGAAGATACGCAGTATTTT.